This section outlines one T cell receptor (beta chain) sequence together with its context. The antigen it binds to is not known. No clone much larger than this one lies a single base away; base qualities are absent. The source of the sample is a study of early T cells in non-severe SARS-CoV-2 infection (dated by TCRdb to about 2021). The study in broad terms: TCR sequencing used bulk RNA from unsorted whole blood, so alpha and beta chains could not be paired. The research as a whole found: Matching against VDJdb was skewed toward anti-spike CD8 responses, likely underestimated virus-specific expansions, and missed private and CD4 specificities.

Libraries were constructed by 5' RACE. TCRdb records NextSeq 500 as the sequencer. Unique molecular identifiers were attached to individual cDNA molecules in the TCR library protocol so that sequencing error and PCR bias could be corrected. Sequencing covered both TCR alpha and beta chains, and within each sample the abundances of alpha and beta sequences were tightly co-correlated. As for how the authors treated the data: Decombinator V4 was used to annotate the V gene, J gene and CDR3 of the TCR sequences. Expanded TCRs were defined as changing significantly between any two time points under a Poisson model with p below 0.0001. Abundances of TCRs were expressed as counts per million after normalisation to the total number of TCRs sequenced in each sample. MAIT TCRs were defined by TRAV1-2 paired with TRAJ12, TRAJ20 or TRAJ33, and iNKT TCRs by TRAV10 paired with TRAJ18. VDJdb, accessed 1 November 2021, was searched for CMV, EBV and SARS-CoV-2 annotated TCRs, with TCRs annotated for multiple antigens excluded. In-frame beta chains were kept once TCRdb had trimmed the public reads at Q25 with fastp and called clones with MiXCR. One record per CDR3 amino acid sequence lists the most common genes and DNA. None of the V and J calls come from the authors' own analysis; TCRdb made them. The sample table contains 80,000 to 95,000 distinct CDR3 sequences; only one count was recorded for 14% of them. Of the sample, about 6% falls within the top ten clones.

Set within a cohort of healthcare workers in London, UK, this nested case-control study involved weekly PCR testing of nasopharyngeal swabs along with blood sampling. Healthcare workers were recruited between 23 and 31 March 2020, during the week of the UK lockdown, and were followed weekly for up to roughly 16 weeks. CDR1 MNHEY and CDR2 SVGEGT were looked up in the germline V gene. V and J are trimmed by 6 bases and 10 bases, and the gene matches miss 5 bases of the junction. From the cysteine up to the phenylalanine, the CDR3 has a length of 12 residues. Just CDR3 DNA is preserved here, 36 bases in frame from base 1.

The sequence derives from an adult who was a healthcare worker with PCR-confirmed SARS-CoV-2 infection or an uninfected control (not recorded which). The rearranged chain carries TRBV6-2 or TRBV6-3 and TRBJ2-1; the central 8 bases match TRBD1. The sample comprised whole blood. CDR3 protein: CASRITGGEQFF. The nucleotide sequence is TGTGCCAGCAGAATAACAGGGGGGGAGCAGTTCTTC.